This T cell receptor (beta chain) was sequenced in a study of CD8+ T cells in alopecia areata. At the level of the study: Treated patients swallowed 5 to 10 mg of oral tofacitinib twice daily.

With respect to this clone: The antigen remains undetermined.

Whole-study findings and limits: Tofacitinib produced a significant decrease in scalp clonality and in expanded CD8+ clones among the top 100. Uncertainty about whether baseline CD8+ expansion is linked to response remains, with one nonresponder.

Described treatment: oral pan-JAK inhibitor, 5-10 mg twice daily. Peripheral blood and lesional scalp punch biopsies came from alopecia areata patients. RNA, once extracted, was reverse transcribed into cDNA for use as the sequencing template. The protocol was immunoSEQ multiplex PCR, while the TCRdb copy is restricted to in-frame clones and leaves out a portion. The sample lists 150,000 to 250,000 clones, 55% to 75% occurring once. The CDR3 runs to 15 residues. Trimming cost V 0 bases and J 5 bases, with 11 bases left between them. Germline V gene sequence: CDR1 SGDLS, CDR2 YYNGEE. The sample consisted of CD4+ T cells sorted from blood, taken at week 24, from a patient treated with tofacitinib. The V call is TRBV9, the J call TRBJ2-2, with D possibly being TRBD2 (6 bases). The TCR originated in a human donor with alopecia areata. The DNA for the CDR3 is TGTGCCAGCAGCGTAGTCTGGCGGGGAACCGGGGAGCTGTTTTTT. This codes for CASSVVWRGTGELFF.